What follows describes a single TCR beta chain. The antigen it binds to is not known. No much larger clone is present one base from it, and per-base qualities are unavailable. Other DNA sequences from this sample encode an identical CDR3 as well. Looking up the germline V gene yields CDR1 SQVTM and CDR2 ANQGSEA. The CDR3 runs 12 amino acids, cysteine and phenylalanine included. CDR3 DNA is the only sequence kept; it has 36 bases, read in frame from the first base. Trimming leaves V shorter by 7 bases and J shorter by 4 bases, with the junction holding 0 bases beyond the gene matches. The data are from a study of beta chain features in type 1 diabetes (dated by TCRdb to the late 2010s). For the wider study: Patients and healthy donors did not differ in mean age, gender distribution, total cell number or subset yield. Regulatory and stem cell-like memory subsets were isolated from only 8 patients and roughly eight healthy donors, whereas naive and central memory subsets came from all 30 or so donors. A total of under 140,000,000 sorted cells were examined across all samples, and the number of cells per subset was strongly correlated with RNA yield. The study compared TCRB repertoires of sorted circulating CD4+ T cell subsets between recently diagnosed type 1 diabetes patients and matched healthy donors.

The full study reports these points: Fewer insertions and more nucleotide deletions at VDJ recombination sites were observed in patients with type 1 diabetes, implying thymic rearrangement abnormalities. In all four CD4+ subsets, TCRB CDR3 length was moderately but significantly shorter in type 1 diabetes patients. Because cDNA was sequenced instead of genomic DNA, highly expressing activated cells could be over-represented, though the groups showed no difference in activation or CD3 levels. The naive, central memory and regulatory TCRB repertoires appeared to resemble one another more closely among patients than among healthy donors. Only small numbers of individuals were included in the HLA sub-analyses, which left unresolved whether HLA type had any influence on TCRB rearrangement. PCR might favor shorter templates, but patient and control samples were amplified and corrected together, so any skew would affect both groups equally.

The High Capacity cDNA Reverse Transcription Kit was used to reverse transcribe all of the isolated RNA, meaning that expressed TCRB transcripts were what got sequenced. Naive, central memory and regulatory T cell samples underwent deep immunoSEQ sequencing, averaging about 3.57 million total reads per sample. Sorted cells were lysed in RLT buffer, and RNA was extracted using DNase-treated RNeasy Micro or Mini kits according to cell number. To prevent cross-contamination, each cell subset was processed individually, whereas patient and healthy donor samples were processed jointly. TCRB sequences were amplified from cDNA with the immunoSEQ multiplex PCR, producing 87-bp fragments spanning the CDR3 region. Sequencing of the amplicons was performed on the Illumina HiSeq platform. Per the authors' processing: Synthetic template baselines were used to correct PCR bias computationally, reads within Hamming distance 2 were collapsed together, and singletons that could not be merged were discarded. Reads were aligned against IMGT to assign V, D and J genes, CDR3 length and insertions or deletions at six rearrangement sites. Clonotype counts were normalized to sorted cell number within each subset before computing true diversity and Gini coefficients with the tcR R package. The overlap coefficient, calculated on TCRB nucleotide sequences, was used to quantify repertoire sharing. As a proxy for the pre-selection repertoire, out-of-frame TCRB sequences from naive cells were analyzed. Held by TCRdb, this immuneACCESS table contains in-frame sequences only and omits some clones. Under half of the omission traces to an unresolved V gene where checked; the cause of the rest is unknown. V, J and clone size are those of that table, while D and trimming were read from the DNA. The sample table records a few hundred thousand clones; 11% to 15% of these occur just once. The leading ten clones occupy about 0.02% of the sample.

From each donor, a single peripheral blood sample of around 120 mL on average was drawn into heparinised tubes. A BD FACSAria II was used to sort naive, central memory, regulatory and stem cell-like memory CD4+ T cells with a panel that included CD45RO, CCR7, CD25, CD127, CD95 and CD27. Every sorted population had a purity above 95%. Right away, PBMCs were isolated by Lymphoprep density gradient centrifugation and were stained directly, with no culture step. Samples were stained and sorted in pairs, with one healthy donor and one patient per experiment, so that batch effects were minimized. The sample consisted of naive CD4+ T cells from blood. The cell subset or site label on this specimen signifies: true naive CD4+ T cells. The rearranged segments are TRBV29-1 and TRBJ2-5, with TRBD2 matching 13 junction bases. The receptor was derived from a man between 25 and 39 years old with type 1 diabetes. The CDR3 region reads CSGLAGGETQYF. The nucleotide sequence reads as follows: TGCAGCGGACTAGCGGGGGGAGAGACCCAGTACTTC.